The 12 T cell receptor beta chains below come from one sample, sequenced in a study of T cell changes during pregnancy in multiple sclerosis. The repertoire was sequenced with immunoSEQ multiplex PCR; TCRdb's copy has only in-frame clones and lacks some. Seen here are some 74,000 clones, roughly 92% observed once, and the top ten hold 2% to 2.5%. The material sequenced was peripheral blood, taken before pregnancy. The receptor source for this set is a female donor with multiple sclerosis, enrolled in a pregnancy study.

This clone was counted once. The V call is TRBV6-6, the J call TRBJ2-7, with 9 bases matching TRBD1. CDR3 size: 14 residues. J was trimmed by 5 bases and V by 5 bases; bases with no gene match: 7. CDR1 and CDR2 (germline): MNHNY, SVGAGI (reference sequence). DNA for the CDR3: TGTGCCAGCAGTAAATCCGGGACAGGGAACGAGCAGTACTTC. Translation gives CASSKSGTGNEQYF.

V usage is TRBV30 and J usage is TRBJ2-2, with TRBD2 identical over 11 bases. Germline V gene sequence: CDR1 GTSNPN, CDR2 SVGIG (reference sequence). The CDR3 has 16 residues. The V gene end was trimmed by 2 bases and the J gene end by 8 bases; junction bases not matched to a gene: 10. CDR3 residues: CAWSKGGLAAVGELFF. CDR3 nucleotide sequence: TGTGCCTGGAGTAAAGGGGGACTAGCGGCGGTAGGGGAGCTGTTTTTT.

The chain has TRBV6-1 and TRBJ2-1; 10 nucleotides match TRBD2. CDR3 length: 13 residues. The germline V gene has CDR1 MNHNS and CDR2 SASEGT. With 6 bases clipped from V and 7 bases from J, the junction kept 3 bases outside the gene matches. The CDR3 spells CASRDSGRNEQFF. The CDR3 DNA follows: TGTGCCAGCAGGGATAGCGGGAGGAATGAGCAGTTCTTC.

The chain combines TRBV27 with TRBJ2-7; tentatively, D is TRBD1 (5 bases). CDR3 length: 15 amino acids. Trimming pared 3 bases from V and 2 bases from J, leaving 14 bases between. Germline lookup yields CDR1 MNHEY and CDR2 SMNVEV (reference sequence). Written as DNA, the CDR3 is TGTGCCAGCAGTTTGGGGCTAGAAGAAACCTACGAGCAGTACTTC. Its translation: CASSLGLEETYEQYF.

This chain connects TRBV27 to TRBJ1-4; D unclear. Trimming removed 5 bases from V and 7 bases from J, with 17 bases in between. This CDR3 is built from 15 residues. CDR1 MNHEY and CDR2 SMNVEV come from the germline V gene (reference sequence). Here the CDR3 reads CASSIARGWSEKLFF. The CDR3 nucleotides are TGTGCCAGCAGTATCGCACGGGGATGGAGTGAAAAACTGTTTTTT.

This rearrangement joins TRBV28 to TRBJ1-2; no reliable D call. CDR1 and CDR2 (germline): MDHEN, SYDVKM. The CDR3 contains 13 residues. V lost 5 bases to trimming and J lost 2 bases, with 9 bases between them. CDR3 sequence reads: CASSIQLNYGYTF. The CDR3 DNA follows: TGTGCCAGCAGTATACAGCTGAACTATGGCTACACCTTC.

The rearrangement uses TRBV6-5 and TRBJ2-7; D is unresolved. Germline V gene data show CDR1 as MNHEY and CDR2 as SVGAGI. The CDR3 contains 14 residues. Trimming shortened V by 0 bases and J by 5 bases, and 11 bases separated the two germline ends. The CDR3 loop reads CASSYSLDPDEQYF. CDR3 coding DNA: TGTGCCAGCAGTTACTCGCTAGATCCGGACGAGCAGTACTTC.

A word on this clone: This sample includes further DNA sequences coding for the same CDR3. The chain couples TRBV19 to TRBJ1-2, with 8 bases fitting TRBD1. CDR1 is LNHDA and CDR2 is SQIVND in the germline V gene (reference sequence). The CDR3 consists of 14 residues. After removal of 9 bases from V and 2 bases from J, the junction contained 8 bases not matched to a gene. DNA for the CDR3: TGTGCCAGCAGACGAACAGGGGGAAACTATGGCTACACCTTC. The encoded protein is CASRRTGGNYGYTF.

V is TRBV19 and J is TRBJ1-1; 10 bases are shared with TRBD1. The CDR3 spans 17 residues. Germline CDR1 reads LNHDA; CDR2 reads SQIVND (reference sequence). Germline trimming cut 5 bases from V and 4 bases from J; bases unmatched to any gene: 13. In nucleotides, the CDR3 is TGTGCCAGTAGTCTGCTTCCGGGACAGGGGTCGTCCACTGAAGCTTTCTTT. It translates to CASSLLPGQGSSTEAFF.

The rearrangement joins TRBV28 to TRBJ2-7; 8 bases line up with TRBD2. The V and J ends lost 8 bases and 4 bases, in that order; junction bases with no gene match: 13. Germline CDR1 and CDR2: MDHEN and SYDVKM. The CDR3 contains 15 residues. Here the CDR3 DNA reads TGTGCCAGCCTGCCGGGGGGGCGGGCTCAATACGAGCAGTACTTC. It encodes CASLPGGRAQYEQYF.

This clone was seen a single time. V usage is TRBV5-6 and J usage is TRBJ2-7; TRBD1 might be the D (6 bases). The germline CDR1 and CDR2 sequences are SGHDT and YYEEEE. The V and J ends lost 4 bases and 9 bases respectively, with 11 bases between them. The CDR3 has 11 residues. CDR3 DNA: TGTGCCAGCAGCGCAGGGGTAGGGCAGTACTTC. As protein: CASSAGVGQYF.

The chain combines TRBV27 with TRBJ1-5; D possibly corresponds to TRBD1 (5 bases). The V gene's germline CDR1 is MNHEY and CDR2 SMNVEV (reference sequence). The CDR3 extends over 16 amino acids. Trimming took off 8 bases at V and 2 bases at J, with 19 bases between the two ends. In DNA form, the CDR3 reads TGTGCCAGCCGAATACGCGGGGGTGGGGGCAATCAGCCCCAGCATTTT. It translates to CASRIRGGGGNQPQHF.